This TCR beta chain was sequenced for a study of T cells after yellow fever vaccination. Findings and limits, study-wide: Abundant clonotypes from the bulk population could have been carried over as contaminants into FACS-sorted repertoires.

The CDR3 is 11 amino acids. Trimming removed 4 bases from V and 9 bases from J, with 8 bases in between. Germline lookup yields CDR1 SGHTA and CDR2 FQGNSA. TCRdb used MiXCR to reprocess the 5' RACE reads, holding one entry per CDR3 protein. Of roughly 260,000 distinct CDR3 sequences listed, 10% to 15% are singletons. Comments on this clonotype: Its specificity is unknown.

The chain couples TRBV7-2 to TRBJ2-3; D unresolved. This receptor was obtained from a man aged 30-40 years who received the YFV17D yellow fever vaccine. This specimen consisted of CD4+ T cells sorted from PBMCs, obtained 45 days after the yellow fever booster vaccination. CDR3 bases: TGTGCCAGCAGCTCCGCGGAGACGCAGTATTTT. It encodes CASSSAETQYF.